Here is one T cell receptor beta chain with its context. The CDR3 sequence is 15 residues long. The V gene's germline CDR1 is SGHDT and CDR2 YYEEEE. V was clipped by 1 base and J by 4 bases; unmatched bases: 6. This record belongs to a study of T cell changes during pregnancy in multiple sclerosis. TCRdb's copy holds only in-frame clones and misses some; the assay was immunoSEQ multiplex PCR. The sample holds approximately 70,000 clones, around 90% seen once. Specimen: peripheral blood, collected after pregnancy. The rearrangement joins TRBV5-6 to TRBJ2-5, with 8 bases lining up with TRBD1. This TCR came from a female donor with multiple sclerosis, enrolled in a pregnancy study. Here the CDR3 DNA reads TGTGCCAGCAGCTTGCGCCAGGGGGCAAGAGAGACCCAGTACTTC. Encoded protein: CASSLRQGARETQYF.